Shown below are 7 T cell receptor beta chains from a single sample sequenced in a study of blood T cell repertoires in COVID-19. TCRdb keeps only in-frame clones here, not all; method: immunoSEQ multiplex PCR. The table shows some 170,000 clones, with 80% to 95% occurring only once. Sequencing used peripheral blood. The receptors come from a woman aged 55-70 years with COVID-19, enrolled during active disease.

V usage is TRBV18 and J usage is TRBJ1-2, with TRBD1 identical over 11 bases. Germline lookup yields CDR1 KGHSH and CDR2 LQKENI. Trimming at V came to 2 bases and at J to 6 bases, leaving 5 bases not matched to a gene. This CDR3 has 15 residues. DNA of the CDR3: TGTGCCAGCTCACCAATGCGGACAGGGGGCCATGGCTACACCTTC. Translation: CASSPMRTGGHGYTF.

This clone was detected once. The chain carries TRBV2 and TRBJ2-1; unclear D gene. V was trimmed by 5 bases and J by 4 bases, leaving 3 bases between them. Germline lookup yields CDR1 SNHLY and CDR2 FYNNEI. The CDR3 length is 11 residues. The CDR3: CASSSYNEQFF. The CDR3 DNA is TGTGCCAGCAGTTCGTACAATGAGCAGTTCTTC.

This chain connects TRBV2 to TRBJ1-2, with 9 bases identical to TRBD1. With 6 bases clipped from V and 5 bases from J, the junction kept 10 bases outside the gene matches. Germline loops: CDR1 SNHLY, CDR2 FYNNEI. This CDR3 has 15 residues. CDR3: CASRMDRGGSYGYTF. CDR3 coding DNA: TGTGCCAGCAGAATGGACAGGGGTGGTAGTTATGGCTACACCTTC. Complete variable domain (other parts from reference TRBV2 and TRBJ1-2): EPEVTQTPSHQVTQMGQEVILRCVPISNHLYFYWYRQILGQKVEFLVSFYNNEISEKSEIFDDQFSVERPDGSNFTLKIRSTKLEDSAMYFCASRMDRGGSYGYTFGSGTRLTVV.

The V call is TRBV7-2, the J call TRBJ1-3, with D maybe TRBD1 (5 bases). V lost 2 bases, J lost 1 base, and 15 bases lay in between. The CDR3 contains 17 residues. The germline gives CDR1 SGHTA, CDR2 FQGNSA. CDR3 in amino acids: CASSLNHGGRSGNTIYF. The CDR3 DNA sequence: TGTGCCAGCAGCTTAAATCACGGGGGAAGGTCTGGAAACACCATATATTTT. Filled out from reference TRBV7-2 and TRBJ1-3, the complete variable domain reads GAGVSQSPSNKVTEKGKDVELRCDPISGHTALYWYRQSLGQGLEFLIYFQGNSAPDKSGLPSDRFSAERTGGSVSTLTIQRTQQEDSAVYLCASSLNHGGRSGNTIYFGEGSWLTVV.

The chain combines TRBV7-3 with TRBJ1-1, with TRBD1 identical over 7 bases. V shed 5 bases and J 0 bases; nucleotides not matched to a gene: 3. Germline V gene lookup returns CDR1 SGHTA and CDR2 FQGTGA. The CDR3 runs 14 residues. For the CDR3, the DNA is TGTGCCAGCAGCCAAGGACAGGTGAACACTGAAGCTTTCTTT. Translation gives CASSQGQVNTEAFF.

The chain combines TRBV27 with TRBJ1-2, with 9 bases that match TRBD1. This CDR3 has 14 residues. Germline assignment: CDR1 MNHEY and CDR2 SMNVEV (reference sequence). J was trimmed by 5 bases and V by 2 bases; bases with no gene match: 3. The CDR3 DNA reads TGTGCCAGCAGTTTAGTGGACAGGGGATATGGCTACACCTTC. As protein: CASSLVDRGYGYTF.

The chain uses TRBV6-2 or TRBV6-3 and TRBJ1-2; a weak D match, TRBD1 (5 bases). CDR1 is MNHEY and CDR2 is SVGEGT in the germline V gene. The V and J ends lost 2 bases and 8 bases respectively, with 12 bases between them. The CDR3 contains 13 residues. The CDR3 reads CASSYTRAVGYTF. CDR3 coding DNA: TGTGCCAGCAGTTACACCAGGGCAGTCGGCTACACCTTC.